A single sample is the source of the 27 T cell receptor beta chains below, sequenced in a study of cytotoxic CD8 clonotypes in ibrutinib-treated CLL. TCRdb's table, derived via immunoSEQ multiplex PCR, lists solely in-frame clones and lacks some. The table has around 310,000 clones, more than 65% seen once. This specimen was PBMCs, taken before ibrutinib treatment. The receptors come from a human donor with chronic lymphocytic leukemia.

The rearrangement joins TRBV29-1 to TRBJ2-3, with D unclear. Germline V gene sequence: CDR1 SQVTM, CDR2 ANQGSEA. The CDR3 spans 15 residues. Deletions cut 3 bases from V and 1 base from J, with 14 bases between. DNA of the CDR3: TGCAGCGTTGATTGGGGTTCAGGCGGCACAGATACGCAGTATTTT. It encodes CSVDWGSGGTDTQYF.

V and J are TRBV19 and TRBJ1-1, with D unclear. Germline CDR1 LNHDA, CDR2 SQIVND (reference sequence). V was cut by 6 bases and J by 0 bases, with 8 bases left in between. The CDR3 runs to 13 residues. This CDR3 reads CASRNTVNTEAFF. The CDR3, as DNA: TGTGCCAGTAGAAACACTGTGAACACTGAAGCTTTCTTT. Full variable domain (outside the CDR3, taken from reference TRBV19 and TRBJ1-1): DGGITQSPKYLFRKEGQNVTLSCEQNLNHDAMYWYRQDPGQGLRLIYYSQIVNDFQKGDIAEGYSVSREKKESFPLTVTSAQKNPTAFYLCASRNTVNTEAFFGQGTRLTVV.

The rearrangement joins TRBV4-2 to TRBJ2-1; the D is unclear. Germline V gene data show CDR1 as LGHNA and CDR2 as YNFKEQ. V was pared by 1 base and J by 0 bases, with 10 bases between. The CDR3 spans 16 residues. DNA of the CDR3: TGTGCCAGCAGCCAAGGGCCCTATTCCTCCTACAATGAGCAGTTCTTC. Protein product: CASSQGPYSSYNEQFF.

The CDR3 bases are TGTGCCAGCTCCTCCCCCTTTGGTCAGCCCCAGCATTTT. Amino acid sequence: CASSSPFGQPQHF. This chain connects TRBV28 to TRBJ1-5; D is undetermined. The CDR3 consists of 13 residues. CDR1 is MDHEN, CDR2 SYDVKM, per germline. Trimming took 8 bases from V and 6 from J, leaving 14 bases between them.

The chain combines TRBV7-9 with TRBJ2-7; perhaps TRBD1 as D (6 bases). Germline CDR1 SEHNR, CDR2 FQNEAQ (reference sequence). V was cut by 4 bases and J by 1 base, with 14 bases left in between. This CDR3 region has 15 residues. The CDR3 is CASSSKPGVSYEQYF. In nucleotides, the CDR3 is TGTGCCAGCAGCTCGAAACCAGGGGTTTCCTACGAGCAGTACTTC.

V usage is TRBV28 and J usage is TRBJ2-7, with TRBD2 matching over 9 bases. With 2 bases clipped from V and 6 bases from J, the junction kept 11 bases outside the gene matches. The V gene's germline CDR1 is MDHEN and CDR2 SYDVKM. The CDR3 has 16 residues. This chain's CDR3 is CASSLLGSGRYGEQYF. The CDR3 DNA reads TGTGCCAGCAGTTTACTGGGCAGCGGGAGGTATGGCGAGCAGTACTTC. The whole variable domain, filled in from reference TRBV28 and TRBJ2-7, reads DVKVTQSSRYLVKRTGEKVFLECVQDMDHENMFWYRQDPGLGLRLIYFSYDVKMKEKGDIPEGYSVSREKKERFSLILESASTNQTSMYLCASSLLGSGRYGEQYFGPGTRLTVT.

This clone was detected only a few times. The chain recombines TRBV11-3 with TRBJ2-7; the D gene is possibly TRBD2 (6 bases). Deletions cut 6 bases from V and 2 bases from J, with 14 bases between. The CDR3 contains 14 residues. Germline assignment: CDR1 SGHNT and CDR2 YENEEA. DNA for the CDR3: TGTGCCAGCAGTGAGGGCGGGGAGGCCTACGAGCAGTACTTC. This gives the protein CASSEGGEAYEQYF.

This chain connects TRBV29-1 to TRBJ2-1; D might be TRBD2 (6 bases). This CDR3 has 14 amino acids. The germline V and J ends were trimmed by 5 bases and 0 bases, with 11 bases remaining between them. Germline assignment: CDR1 SQVTM and CDR2 ANQGSEA. The CDR3 loop reads CSVTGLSSYNEQFF. CDR3 sequence (DNA): TGCAGCGTTACGGGACTCAGCTCCTACAATGAGCAGTTCTTC.

This rearrangement joins TRBV4-3 to TRBJ2-4; 7 bases agree with TRBD2. With 1 base clipped from V and 5 bases from J, the junction kept 2 bases outside the gene matches. Germline lookup yields CDR1 LGHNA and CDR2 YSLEER. The CDR3 runs to 14 residues. For the CDR3, the DNA is TGCGCCAGCAGCCAAGGAGGACTAGAAAACATTCAGTACTTC. As protein: CASSQGGLENIQYF.

The V and J genes are TRBV19 and TRBJ2-1; D is perhaps TRBD2 (5 bases). The germline gives CDR1 LNHDA, CDR2 SQIVND (reference sequence). V was shortened by 2 bases and J by 13 bases, with 15 bases between the two germline ends. The CDR3 totals 13 residues. CDR3 in amino acids: CASSIHGSDSQFF. Written as DNA, the CDR3 is TGTGCCAGTAGTATACACGGTTCGGACTCCCAGTTCTTC. Using reference TRBV19 and TRBJ2-1 for the parts outside the CDR3, the full variable domain is DGGITQSPKYLFRKEGQNVTLSCEQNLNHDAMYWYRQDPGQGLRLIYYSQIVNDFQKGDIAEGYSVSREKKESFPLTVTSAQKNPTAFYLCASSIHGSDSQFFGPGTRLTVL.

The rearrangement uses TRBV7-3 and TRBJ2-1; D not resolved. V was trimmed by 1 base and J by 4 bases, leaving 8 bases between them. There are 14 residues in the CDR3. Germline V gene lookup returns CDR1 SGHTA and CDR2 FQGTGA. CDR3 in DNA: TGTGCCAGCAGCTTAATTCCAGGTTACAATGAGCAGTTCTTC. Its translation is CASSLIPGYNEQFF.

The rearrangement links TRBV29-1 to TRBJ2-1; D uncertain. V was clipped by 4 bases and J by 10 bases, with 8 bases between them. The CDR3 is 10 amino acids. The germline V gene has CDR1 SQVTM and CDR2 ANQGSEA. In DNA form, the CDR3 reads TGCAGCGTTGGCAACTACGAGCAGTTCTTC. This gives the protein CSVGNYEQFF.

J is TRBJ2-1 and V is TRBV11-1; 9 nucleotides line up with TRBD2. Germline lookup yields CDR1 SGHAT and CDR2 FQDESV (reference sequence). Germline trimming cut 1 base from V and 1 base from J; bases unmatched to any gene: 5. The CDR3 runs 17 residues. CDR3 in DNA: TGTGCCAGCAGCTTAGATCCGACTAGCGGATCCTACAATGAGCAGTTCTTC. Protein sequence: CASSLDPTSGSYNEQFF. The variable domain in full, completed from reference TRBV11-1 and TRBJ2-1, reads EAEVAQSPRYKITEKSQAVAFWCDPISGHATLYWYRQILGQGPELLVQFQDESVVDDSQLPKDRFSAERLKGVDSTLKIQPAELGDSAMYLCASSLDPTSGSYNEQFFGPGTRLTVL.

CDR3 DNA sequence: TGTGCCAGCAGCAGGGGGGACACCATATATTTT. This translates into CASSRGDTIYF. The genes are TRBV7-2 and TRBJ1-3; maybe TRBD1 (6 bases). The germline gives CDR1 SGHTA, CDR2 FQGNSA. The CDR3 consists of 11 residues. Trimming took 5 bases from V and 8 from J, leaving 7 bases between them.

This clone has only a few counts. The chain combines TRBV10-3 with TRBJ2-7, with TRBD1 matching over 9 bases. Looked up from germline, CDR1 is ENHRY and CDR2 is SYGVKD. The CDR3 consists of 13 residues. The trim removed 4 bases at V and 6 bases at J, leaving 4 bases unmatched. For the CDR3, the DNA is TGTGCCATCAGTGGGGGACAGGGCGGCGAGCAGTACTTC. This gives the protein CAISGGQGGEQYF.

This clone was recorded a few times. The V call is TRBV10-3, the J call TRBJ2-3; 10 nucleotides agree with TRBD1. Unmatched junction bases numbered 5, after V lost 4 bases and J lost 4 bases. Germline CDR1 and CDR2: ENHRY and SYGVKD. The CDR3 totals 15 residues. The CDR3 nucleotides read TGTGCCATCAGTGGGGGACAGGGGTTCGCAGATACGCAGTATTTT. Its protein is CAISGGQGFADTQYF.

The rearrangement links TRBV12-5 to TRBJ1-1, with TRBD1 matching over 8 bases. Germline V CDR1 and CDR2: LGHNT, FRNRAP. The CDR3 has 12 residues. V gave up 9 bases and J gave up 5 bases; unmatched junction bases: 5. The CDR3 nucleotides are TGTGCTAGCGGACAGGGAGGAACTGAAGCTTTCTTT. Translation gives CASGQGGTEAFF.

The sample holds a few counts of this clone. The rearrangement uses TRBV7-9 and TRBJ1-1; D unclear. This CDR3 spans 14 amino acids. Germline CDR1 is SEHNR and CDR2 is FQNEAQ (reference sequence). V was shortened by 8 bases and J by 4 bases, with 17 bases between the two germline ends. CDR3 loop: CASLLAEWSTEAFF. In DNA, the CDR3 is TGTGCCAGCTTATTGGCAGAGTGGTCCACTGAAGCTTTCTTT.

This rearrangement joins TRBV21-1 to TRBJ2-7; TRBD1, the table's D call, was not compared with the DNA. TRBV21-1 is an annotated pseudogene. The CDR3 consists of 13 residues. This CDR3 is CASSPPQGHEQYF. CDR3 nucleotides: TGTGCCAGCAGCCCACCTCAGGGGCACGAGCAGTACTTC.

The rearrangement uses TRBV7-2 and TRBJ2-1, with 8 bases aligning to TRBD1. Germline V gene data show CDR1 as SGHTA and CDR2 as FQGNSA. Trimming at V came to 1 base and at J to 8 bases, leaving 4 bases not matched to a gene. CDR3 size: 14 residues. As DNA, the CDR3 is TGTGCCAGCAGCTTAGGGCAGGGGGCCGATGAGCAGTTCTTC. This sequence encodes CASSLGQGADEQFF.

J is TRBJ1-5 and V is TRBV30; a possible D gene is TRBD1 (6 bases). V lost 0 bases, J lost 7 bases, and 16 bases lay in between. Germline V gene sequence: CDR1 GTSNPN, CDR2 SVGIG (reference sequence). This CDR3 is 15 amino acids long. As DNA, the CDR3 is TGTGCCTGGAGTGTAGGGGGGCAGGGTGGACAGCCCCAGCATTTT. Translated: CAWSVGGQGGQPQHF.

This clone was picked up a small number of times. The CDR3 here is CASSLSPDPNYGYTF. CDR3 bases: TGTGCCAGCAGTTTATCGCCCGATCCTAACTATGGCTACACCTTC. The gene calls are TRBV27 and TRBJ1-2, with D unclear. Germline V CDR1 and CDR2: MNHEY, SMNVEV (reference sequence). V lost 0 bases and J 0 bases, leaving 8 bases between the germline ends. This CDR3 comprises 15 residues.

The genes are TRBV11-2 and TRBJ2-1; 10 bases are shared with TRBD2. The CDR3 is 16 amino acids. V trimming: 4 bases; J trimming: 1 base; junction bases outside the gene matches: 4. Germline lookup yields CDR1 SGHAT and CDR2 FQNNGV. For the CDR3, the DNA is TGTGCCAGCAGCTCCATTAGCGGGAGGTCCTACAATGAGCAGTTCTTC. It translates to CASSSISGRSYNEQFF.

The chain employs TRBV10-3 and TRBJ1-5; TRBD1 aligns across 8 bases. After removal of 10 bases from V and 2 bases from J, the junction contained 7 bases not matched to a gene. In germline, CDR1 is ENHRY, CDR2 SYGVKD. The CDR3 runs to 14 residues. This chain's CDR3 is CATGQGNGNQPQHF. CDR3 DNA: TGTGCCACCGGACAGGGTAACGGCAATCAGCCCCAGCATTTT.

The chain is built from TRBV6-1 and TRBJ2-3; 10 bases are shared with TRBD2. Germline lookup yields CDR1 MNHNS and CDR2 SASEGT. After removal of 3 bases from V and 4 bases from J, the junction contained 7 bases not matched to a gene. CDR3 length: 16 residues. The CDR3 here is CASSELAGEVSDTQYF. CDR3 DNA sequence: TGTGCCAGCAGTGAGCTAGCGGGAGAGGTCTCAGATACGCAGTATTTT.

The chain couples TRBV5-4 to TRBJ2-6; D perhaps matches TRBD2 (6 bases). The CDR3 totals 15 residues. CDR1 and CDR2 from the germline V gene are SGHNT and YYREEE (reference sequence). The germline V and J ends were trimmed by 4 bases and 4 bases, with 12 bases remaining between them. CDR3 region: CASSGAGLGANVLTF. CDR3 nucleotide sequence: TGTGCCAGCAGCGGAGCGGGCCTGGGGGCCAACGTCCTGACTTTC.

The CDR3 nucleotides are TGCGCCAGCAGCTGGGGACAGGGAGCGAACACTGAAGCTTTCTTT. Protein: CASSWGQGANTEAFF. The chain couples TRBV5-1 to TRBJ1-1, with TRBD1 identical over 9 bases. The germline CDR1 and CDR2 sequences are SGHRS and YFSETQ. V was clipped by 3 bases and J by 1 base; unmatched bases: 4. This CDR3 is built from 15 residues.